The clone carrying this T cell receptor beta chain has ten or more counts. As yet, its antigen is unknown. The sample belongs to a study of T cells in Graves' hyperthyroidism and ophthalmopathy. From germline, CDR1 is DFQATT and CDR2 SNEGSKA (reference sequence). Trimming cost V 1 base and J 9 bases; bases outside gene matches: 4. The CDR3 runs to 13 residues. RNA transcripts served as the template for amplifying TCR beta CDR3 regions. First-round RT-PCR targeting the TCR CDR3 was performed with the HTBI primer set. TCRdb called the multiplex PCR reads again in MiXCR, with one record for every CDR3 protein. The table has approximately 610,000 distinct CDR3 sequences, roughly a sixth seen once; the top ten hold under 20%. General study findings and limits: Expanded thyroid clonotypes (above 0.001) were mostly also found in blood.

The specimen sequenced was blood. The TCR sequence derives from a woman younger than 35 with Graves' hyperthyroidism. The gene calls are TRBV20-1 and TRBJ2-1, with 9 bases identical to TRBD1. CDR3 amino acids: CSARGTGVLEQFF. CDR3 DNA: TGCAGTGCTAGAGGGACAGGGGTTCTTGAGCAGTTCTTC.